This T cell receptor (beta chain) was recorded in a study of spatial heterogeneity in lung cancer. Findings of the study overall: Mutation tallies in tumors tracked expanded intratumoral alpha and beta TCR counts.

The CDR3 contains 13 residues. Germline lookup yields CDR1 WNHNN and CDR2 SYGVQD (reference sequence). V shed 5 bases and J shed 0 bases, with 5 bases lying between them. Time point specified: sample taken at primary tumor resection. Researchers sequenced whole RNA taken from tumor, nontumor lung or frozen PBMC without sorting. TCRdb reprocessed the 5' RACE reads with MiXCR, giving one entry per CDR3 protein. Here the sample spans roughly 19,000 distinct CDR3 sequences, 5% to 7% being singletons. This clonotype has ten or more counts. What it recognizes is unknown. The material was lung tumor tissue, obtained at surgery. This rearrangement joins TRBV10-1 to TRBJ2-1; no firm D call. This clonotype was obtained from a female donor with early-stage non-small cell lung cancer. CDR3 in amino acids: CASSRASYNEQFF. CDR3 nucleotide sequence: TGCGCCAGCAGTCGGGCCTCCTACAATGAGCAGTTCTTC.